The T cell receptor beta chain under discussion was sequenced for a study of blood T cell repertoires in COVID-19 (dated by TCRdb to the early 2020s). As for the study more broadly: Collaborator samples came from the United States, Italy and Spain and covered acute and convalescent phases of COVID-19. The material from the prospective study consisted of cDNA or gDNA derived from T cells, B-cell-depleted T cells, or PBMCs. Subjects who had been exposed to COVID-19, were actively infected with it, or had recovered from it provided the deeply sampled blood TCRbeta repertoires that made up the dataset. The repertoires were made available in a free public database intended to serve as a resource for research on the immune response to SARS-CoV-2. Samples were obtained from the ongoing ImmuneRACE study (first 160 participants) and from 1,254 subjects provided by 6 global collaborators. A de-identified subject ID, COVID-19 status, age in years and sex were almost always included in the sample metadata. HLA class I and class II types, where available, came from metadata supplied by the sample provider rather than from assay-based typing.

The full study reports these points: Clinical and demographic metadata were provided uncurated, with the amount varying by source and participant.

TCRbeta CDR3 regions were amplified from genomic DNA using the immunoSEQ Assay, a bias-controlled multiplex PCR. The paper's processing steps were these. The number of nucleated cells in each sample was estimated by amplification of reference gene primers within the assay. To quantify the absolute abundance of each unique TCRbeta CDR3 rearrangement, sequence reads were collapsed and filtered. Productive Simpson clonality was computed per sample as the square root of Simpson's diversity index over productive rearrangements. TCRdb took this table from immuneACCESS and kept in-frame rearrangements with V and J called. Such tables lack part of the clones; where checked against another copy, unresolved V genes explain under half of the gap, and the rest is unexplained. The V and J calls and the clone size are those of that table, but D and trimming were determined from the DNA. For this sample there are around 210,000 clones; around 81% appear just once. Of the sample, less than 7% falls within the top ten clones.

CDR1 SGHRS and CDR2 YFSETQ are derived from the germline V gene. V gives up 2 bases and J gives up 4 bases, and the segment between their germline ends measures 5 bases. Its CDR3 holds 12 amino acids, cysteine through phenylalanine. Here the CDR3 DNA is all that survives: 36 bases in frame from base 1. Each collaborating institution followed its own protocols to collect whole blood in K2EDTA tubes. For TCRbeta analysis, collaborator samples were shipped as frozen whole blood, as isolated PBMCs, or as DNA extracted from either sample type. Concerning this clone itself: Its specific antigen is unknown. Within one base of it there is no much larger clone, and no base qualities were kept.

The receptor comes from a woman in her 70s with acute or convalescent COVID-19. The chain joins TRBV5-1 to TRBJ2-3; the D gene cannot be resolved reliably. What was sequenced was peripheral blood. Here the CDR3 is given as CASSFNADTQYF. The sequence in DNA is TGCGCCAGCAGCTTTAATGCAGATACGCAGTATTTT.